These T cell receptor beta chains were read from a single sample in a study of beta chain features in type 1 diabetes. The protocol was immunoSEQ multiplex PCR, while the TCRdb copy is restricted to in-frame clones and leaves out a portion. The sample has fewer than 650,000 clones, roughly 15% seen once. Sample: naive CD4+ T cells from blood. The receptor set was obtained from a young man in good health. Each CDR3 is given with its conserved first and last residue. D genes are given only for firm matches. Clone size is stated in some rows and not others, as once, few, many or a class when expanded.

d_gene	v_gene	j_gene	abundance	CDR3nt	CDR3aa
-	TRBV28	TRBJ1-5	-	TGTGCCAGCAAAATGGGAATGCGGGCTCAGCCCCAGCATTTT	CASKMGMRAQPQHF
-	TRBV7-9	TRBJ1-5	-	TGTGCCAGCAGCTTAGGTCGTTGGTCAGGGGCGCTGTTAAATCAGCCCCAGCATTTT	CASSLGRWSGALLNQPQHF
-	TRBV5-1	TRBJ2-2	-	TGCGCCACCAGCCCTTCAGGGTATTCCGCCGGGGAGCTGTTTTTT	CATSPSGYSAGELFF
-	TRBV10-3	TRBJ2-5	-	TGTGCCATCAGTGAGGGACAAGAGACCCAGTACTTC	CAISEGQETQYF
TRBD2	TRBV5-4	TRBJ2-1	few	TGTGCCAGCAGCTTGCCCCCTAGCGGGATTACTAATGAGCAGTTCTTC	CASSLPPSGITNEQFF
-	TRBV7-2	TRBJ2-3	-	TGTGCCAGCAGCTTAGATGTCATAACCACAGATACGCAGTATTTT	CASSLDVITTDTQYF
TRBD1	TRBV7-3	TRBJ2-1	-	TGTGCCAGCAGCTTAGTTGGACAGGGGAGGTACAATGAGCAGTTCTTC	CASSLVGQGRYNEQFF
-	TRBV7-9	TRBJ2-5	few	TGTGCCAGCAGCCCGACAGTAATCCAAGAGACCCAGTACTTC	CASSPTVIQETQYF
TRBD2	TRBV19	TRBJ2-5	few	TGTGCCAGTAGTCCCGGACTAGCGGGGGAAGAGACCCAGTACTTC	CASSPGLAGEETQYF
TRBD1	TRBV7-3	TRBJ1-2	-	TGTGCCAGCAGCTTGCAGGGGGCCTATGGCTACACCTTC	CASSLQGAYGYTF
TRBD2	TRBV10-3	TRBJ2-3	-	TGTGCCATCAGTGAGGGGACTAGCGGACGCACAGATACGCAGTATTTT	CAISEGTSGRTDTQYF
TRBD2	TRBV7-2	TRBJ2-5	-	TGTGCCAGCAGCTTACTAGCGGGTTTCCAAGAGACCCAGTACTTC	CASSLLAGFQETQYF
TRBD2	TRBV7-2	TRBJ2-3	few	TGTGCCAGCAGCTCCCCTCCGGGAGGGGGGCAGACAGATACGCAGTATTTT	CASSSPPGGGQTDTQYF
-	TRBV7-9	TRBJ2-1	many	TGTGCCAGCAGCTTATACGGCGGCTACAATGAGCAGTTCTTC	CASSLYGGYNEQFF
TRBD1	TRBV10-3	TRBJ1-5	-	TGTGCCATCAGTGAGCTTAAGGACAGGCCGCAGCCCCAGCATTTT	CAISELKDRPQPQHF
TRBD2	TRBV5-1	TRBJ2-5	once	TGCGCCAGCAGCGGGGGACTAGCGGGAGTAGGGGAGACCCAGTACTTC	CASSGGLAGVGETQYF
TRBD2	TRBV2	TRBJ2-7	few	TGTGCCAGCAGGGTGGGGACTAGCGGGAGTTACGAGCAGTACTTC	CASRVGTSGSYEQYF
-	TRBV4-1	TRBJ2-3	few	TGCGCCAGCAGCCAAGATCAGGTCACAGATACGCAGTATTTT	CASSQDQVTDTQYF
-	TRBV18	TRBJ1-2	few	TGTGCCAGCTCACCACAGGGGAACTATGGCTACACCTTC	CASSPQGNYGYTF
-	TRBV5-1	TRBJ1-3	-	TGCGCCAGCAGCTCTGGGCCCACCGGTGGAAACACCATATATTTT	CASSSGPTGGNTIYF
TRBD2	TRBV5-1	TRBJ2-2	few	TGCGCCAGCAGCTTGACTAGCGGGAGAAACACCGGGGAGCTGTTTTTT	CASSLTSGRNTGELFF
-	TRBV7-9	TRBJ1-4	-	TGTGCCAGCAGCTTAGGCCGATCAACTAATGAAAAACTGTTTTTT	CASSLGRSTNEKLFF
-	TRBV9	TRBJ2-7	few	TGTGCCAGCAGCGTAGATCCCCTGGGGACCTACGAGCAGTACTTC	CASSVDPLGTYEQYF
-	TRBV9	TRBJ2-6	-	TGTGCCAGCAGCGTAGCACTCAAGTCTGGGGCCAACGTCCTGACTTTC	CASSVALKSGANVLTF
-	TRBV11-1	TRBJ2-7	-	TGTGCCAGCAGCTTAGAATACGAGCAGTACTTC	CASSLEYEQYF
-	TRBV7-9	TRBJ1-1	-	TGTGCCAGCAGCGCGAGCGGGGGGAACACTGAAGCTTTCTTT	CASSASGGNTEAFF
TRBD1	TRBV27	TRBJ2-5	few	TGTGCCAGCAGGATGCCGGGACAGGGTCCCGACGAGACCCAGTACTTC	CASRMPGQGPDETQYF
TRBD1	TRBV5-6	TRBJ1-2	-	TGTGCCAGCACCGAGACAGGGGGCACGGGTGGCTACACCTTC	CASTETGGTGGYTF
-	TRBV2	TRBJ1-1	-	TGTGCCAGCGGTGTAGAGATGAACACTGAAGCTTTCTTT	CASGVEMNTEAFF
-	TRBV7-9	TRBJ2-2	few	TGTGCCAGCAGCTTAACCGCCGGGGAGCTGTTTTTT	CASSLTAGELFF
TRBD2	TRBV7-2	TRBJ2-3	-	TGTGCCAGCAGTATCCTGGGCGGGGGGTCAGGGGATACGCAGTATTTT	CASSILGGGSGDTQYF
TRBD1	TRBV4-2	TRBJ1-3	few	TGTGCCAGCAGCCAAGATAGGGGCAGGGGGAACACCATATATTTT	CASSQDRGRGNTIYF
TRBD1	TRBV7-2	TRBJ2-5	few	TGTGCCAGCAGCTTAGGACAGGGGTTTGAGACCCAGTACTTC	CASSLGQGFETQYF
TRBD1	TRBV19	TRBJ2-1	few	TGTGCCAGTAGTATGGGACAGGGGACCTACAATGAGCAGTTCTTC	CASSMGQGTYNEQFF
-	TRBV7-3	TRBJ2-2	-	TGTGCCAGCAGCTCTCAGGGCGGGGAGCTGTTTTTT	CASSSQGGELFF
-	TRBV5-1	TRBJ1-1	-	TGCGCCAGCAGCTTGGAGGGGGTTGTGAACACTGAAGCTTTCTTT	CASSLEGVVNTEAFF
TRBD2	TRBV7-2	TRBJ2-1	-	TGTGCCAGCAGCTTTCTCAGCGGGGTTAGCTCCTACAATGAGCAGTTCTTC	CASSFLSGVSSYNEQFF
TRBD1	TRBV7-3	TRBJ2-3	-	TGTGCCAGCAGCCCCTGGACAGGGGGCAGCACAGATACGCAGTATTTT	CASSPWTGGSTDTQYF
TRBD1	TRBV9	TRBJ1-2	few	TGTGCCAGCAGCCAGGGAGGGGGCAACTATGGCTACACCTTC	CASSQGGGNYGYTF
TRBD1	TRBV28	TRBJ2-2	-	TGTGCCAGCAGTCCCACAGACAGGGGCCTGGTCGGGGAGCTGTTTTTT	CASSPTDRGLVGELFF
-	TRBV6-1	TRBJ2-2	few	TGTGCCAGCAGTGAACATCTCAACGGGGAGCTGTTTTTT	CASSEHLNGELFF
-	TRBV4-2	TRBJ2-2	few	TGTGCCAGCAACCGAGGGGCTCATTCGAACACCGGGGAGCTGTTTTTT	CASNRGAHSNTGELFF
TRBD1	TRBV5-1	TRBJ2-2	-	TGCGCCAGCAGCCCGCGGCCCCGGGACAGGGTTTACGTCGGGGAGCTGTTTTTT	CASSPRPRDRVYVGELFF
-	TRBV6-6	TRBJ1-1	-	TGTGCCAGCAGTTACGGCTCTGTGGACACTGAAGCTTTCTTT	CASSYGSVDTEAFF
TRBD2	TRBV6-1	TRBJ2-5	few	TGTGCCAGCAGCCCCAGGACTAGCGGGAGAGAGACCCAGTACTTC	CASSPRTSGRETQYF
-	TRBV9	TRBJ1-1	few	TGTGCCAGCAGCGTAGTACAGGAAAGCACTGAAGCTTTCTTT	CASSVVQESTEAFF
-	TRBV7-2	TRBJ2-5	few	TGTGCCAGCAGCTTAGCCAGGGAAGAGACCCAGTACTTC	CASSLAREETQYF